The entry that follows covers one TCR beta chain sequence. The antigen is not known. The germline V gene has CDR1 ENHRY and CDR2 SYGVKD. V shed 3 bases and J shed 2 bases, with 13 bases lying between them. The CDR3 loop spans 15 amino acids. These data originate in a study of Graves' ophthalmopathy and Graves' hyperthyroidism. Amplification from RNA transcripts yielded the TCR beta CDR3 regions. HTBI-primed first-round RT-PCR preceded second-round multiplex PCR. TCRdb re-called the multiplex PCR reads through MiXCR, storing one row per CDR3 protein. In the table there are 560,000 or so distinct CDR3 sequences, just under 40% of which are singletons. Study-level points and caveats: In blood appeared most of the expanded thyroid clonotypes whose frequency exceeded 0.001.

The clonotype originates from an adult man with Graves' hyperthyroidism. The chain is built from TRBV10-3 and TRBJ1-2; possibly TRBD1 for D (6 bases). Source material: peripheral blood or thyroid tissue (not recorded which). The CDR3 sequence: CAISDSRTENYGYTF. The CDR3 DNA is TGTGCCATCAGTGATTCCCGGACAGAAAACTATGGCTACACCTTC.